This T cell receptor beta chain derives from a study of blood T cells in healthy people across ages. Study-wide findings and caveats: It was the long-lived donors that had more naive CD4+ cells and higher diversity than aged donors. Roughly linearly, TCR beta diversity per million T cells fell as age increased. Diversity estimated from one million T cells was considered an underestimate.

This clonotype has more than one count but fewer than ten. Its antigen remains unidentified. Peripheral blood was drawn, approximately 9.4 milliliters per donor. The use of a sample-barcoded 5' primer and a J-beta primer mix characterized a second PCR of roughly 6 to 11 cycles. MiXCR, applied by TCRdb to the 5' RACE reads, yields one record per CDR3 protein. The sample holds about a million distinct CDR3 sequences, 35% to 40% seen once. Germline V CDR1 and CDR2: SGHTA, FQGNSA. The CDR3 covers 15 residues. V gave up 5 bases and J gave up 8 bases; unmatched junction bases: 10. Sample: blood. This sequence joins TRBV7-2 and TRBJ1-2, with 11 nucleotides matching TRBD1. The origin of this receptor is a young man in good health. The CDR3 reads CASSTLGQGAGGYTF. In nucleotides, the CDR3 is TGTGCCAGCAGCACCCTAGGACAGGGGGCAGGGGGCTACACCTTC. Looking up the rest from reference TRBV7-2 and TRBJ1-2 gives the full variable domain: GAGVSQSPSNKVTEKGKDVELRCDPISGHTALYWYRQSLGQGLEFLIYFQGNSAPDKSGLPSDRFSAERTGGSVSTLTIQRTQQEDSAVYLCASSTLGQGAGGYTFGSGTRLTVV.